These 21 T cell receptor beta chains share one sample of origin, sequenced in a study of siplizumab effects on memory and regulatory T cells. Clones were read by immunoSEQ multiplex PCR, and TCRdb kept only the in-frame ones, dropping some. The sample holds 57,000 or so clones, approximately 93% seen once. Sequencing was carried out using CD8+ T cells sorted from blood. Every receptor here comes from a human donor in good health.

Note on this clone: Different DNA sequences within this sample yield the same CDR3. The chain links TRBV27 to TRBJ2-3; 7 bases align to TRBD2. V lost 4 bases, J lost 2 bases, and 3 bases stayed unmatched. This CDR3 spans 14 amino acids. The germline gives CDR1 MNHEY, CDR2 SMNVEV (reference sequence). The CDR3 here is CASSSLATTDTQYF. CDR3 coding DNA: TGTGCCAGCAGTTCACTAGCGACCACAGATACGCAGTATTTT.

V and J are TRBV30 and TRBJ2-3; D unclear. The V and J ends lost 3 bases and 5 bases respectively, with 12 bases between them. Germline CDR1 reads GTSNPN; CDR2 reads SVGIG (reference sequence). The CDR3 sequence is 13 residues long. The CDR3 DNA is TGTGCCTGGAGCGTTGCGAAAATAGATACGCAGTATTTT. Amino acid sequence: CAWSVAKIDTQYF.

The chain is built from TRBV6-5 and TRBJ1-1, with D uncertain. V was clipped by 8 bases and J by 4 bases, with 8 bases between them. This CDR3 has 11 amino acids. Germline CDR1 and CDR2: MNHEY and SVGAGI. The CDR3: CASDGSTEAFF. The CDR3, as DNA: TGTGCCAGCGACGGGAGCACTGAAGCTTTCTTT.

The chain employs TRBV7-6 and TRBJ2-7; maybe TRBD2 (6 bases). The CDR3 is 15 amino acids. Germline V gene data show CDR1 as SGHVS and CDR2 as FNYEAQ. V lost 6 bases to trimming and J lost 0 bases, with 15 bases between them. This chain's CDR3 is CASRPGLRSSYEQYF. For the CDR3, the DNA is TGTGCCAGCAGGCCGGGACTGAGGAGCTCCTACGAGCAGTACTTC.

The chain recombines TRBV27 with TRBJ2-2; D may be TRBD1 or TRBD2 (5 bases each). Looked up from germline, CDR1 is MNHEY and CDR2 is SMNVEV (reference sequence). Trimming took off 4 bases at V and 8 bases at J, with 14 bases between the two ends. CDR3 length: 14 amino acids. CDR3 sequence: CASSSQGAGGELFF. The CDR3 nucleotides are TGTGCCAGCAGTTCGCAAGGGGCGGGTGGGGAGCTGTTTTTT.

The gene calls are TRBV14 and TRBJ2-1, with D unresolved. V lost 5 bases and J lost 9, with 8 bases in between. The germline gives CDR1 SGHDN, CDR2 FVKESK. This CDR3 has 11 amino acids. CDR3 region: CASSIGGEQFF. The CDR3 bases are TGTGCCAGCAGCATTGGCGGTGAGCAGTTCTTC.

The J gene is TRBJ1-1, the V gene TRBV7-6; 8 nucleotides line up with TRBD1. The CDR3 has 16 residues. Trimming cost V 8 bases and J 5 bases; bases outside gene matches: 16. In germline, CDR1 is SGHVS, CDR2 FNYEAQ. CDR3 loop: CASQLGSGGTGTEAFF. The CDR3, as DNA: TGTGCCAGCCAATTGGGGTCAGGGGGCACCGGGACTGAAGCTTTCTTT.

This chain joins TRBV5-1 and TRBJ2-1; tentative D call: TRBD1 (5 bases). Germline loops: CDR1 SGHRS, CDR2 YFSETQ. There are 15 residues in the CDR3. V was trimmed by 1 base and J by 8 bases, leaving 16 bases between them. CDR3 amino acids: CASSLRQGMVHEQFF. CDR3 coding DNA: TGCGCCAGCAGCTTGCGGCAGGGAATGGTCCATGAGCAGTTCTTC.

The chain employs TRBV7-8 and TRBJ1-2, with D perhaps TRBD1 (6 bases). Between the trimmed V and J ends, which lost 2 bases and 4 bases, there was a span of 14 bases. The CDR3 is made up of 15 amino acids. Germline V CDR1 and CDR2: SGHVS, FQNEAQ. In DNA form, the CDR3 reads TGTGCCAGCAGCTTATCGGGGGGCGAACTCTATGGCTACACCTTC. It codes for CASSLSGGELYGYTF.

V usage is TRBV19 and J usage is TRBJ2-1, with 8 nucleotides matching TRBD2. Per the germline V gene, CDR1 is LNHDA and CDR2 is SQIVND (reference sequence). V was clipped by 5 bases and J by 4 bases; unmatched bases: 7. The CDR3 length is 15 residues. As DNA, the CDR3 is TGTGCCAGTAGTGGAAGCGGGAGAAGGTACAATGAGCAGTTCTTC. Its translation: CASSGSGRRYNEQFF.

The V call is TRBV10-3, the J call TRBJ1-5; D is unclear. Trimming took off 6 bases at V and 7 bases at J, with 13 bases between the two ends. This CDR3 has 13 residues. Germline V gene lookup returns CDR1 ENHRY and CDR2 SYGVKD. CDR3 in DNA: TGTGCCATCAGCGGCGAAGGTGGGCAGCCCCAGCATTTT. This gives the protein CAISGEGGQPQHF.

V gene TRBV7-9 combines with J gene TRBJ1-1; the D is unclear. V shed 3 bases and J shed 2 bases, with 4 bases lying between them. The CDR3 is 12 amino acids. The germline CDR1 and CDR2 sequences are SEHNR and FQNEAQ (reference sequence). CDR3: CASSFSNTEAFF. CDR3 DNA: TGTGCCAGCAGCTTTTCTAACACTGAAGCTTTCTTT.

A word on this clone: Its ends do not fully match the called genes, so a read error is possible. This rearrangement joins TRBV10-3 to TRBJ2-7; D is ambiguous. Germline loops: CDR1 ENHRY, CDR2 SYGVKD. This CDR3 has 12 residues. The CDR3 is CASSASSYEQYF. The CDR3 DNA is TGTGCCAGCAGTGCAAGCTCCTACGAGCAGTACTTC.

This clone was observed a single time. This rearrangement joins TRBV28 to TRBJ2-5; 9 nucleotides agree with TRBD1. With 3 bases clipped from V and 5 bases from J, the junction kept 7 bases outside the gene matches. Germline CDR1 reads MDHEN; CDR2 reads SYDVKM. The length of the CDR3 is 15 residues. CDR3 sequence (DNA): TGTGCCAGCAGTTTCTTTACAGGGGGCTGGGAGACCCAGTACTTC. Encoded protein: CASSFFTGGWETQYF.

CDR3: CASSTGRMVYEQYF. DNA of the CDR3: TGTGCCAGTAGTACGGGAAGGATGGTATACGAGCAGTACTTC. The rearrangement uses TRBV19 and TRBJ2-7; D might be TRBD2 (5 bases). Trimming removed 4 bases at V and 4 bases at J, with 14 bases between. Per the germline V gene, CDR1 is LNHDA and CDR2 is SQIVND (reference sequence). CDR3 length: 14 amino acids. The whole variable domain, filled in from reference TRBV19 and TRBJ2-7, reads DGGITQSPKYLFRKEGQNVTLSCEQNLNHDAMYWYRQDPGQGLRLIYYSQIVNDFQKGDIAEGYSVSREKKESFPLTVTSAQKNPTAFYLCASSTGRMVYEQYFGPGTRLTVT.

V gene TRBV4-3 combines with J gene TRBJ2-7, with D tentatively TRBD1 or TRBD2 (5 bases each). Germline-derived CDR1 and CDR2 are LGHNA and YSLEER. V was shortened by 3 bases and J by 2 bases, with 8 bases between the two germline ends. The CDR3 sequence is 13 residues long. This CDR3 is CASSQGRPYEQYF. DNA of the CDR3: TGCGCCAGCAGCCAGGGACGGCCCTACGAGCAGTACTTC.

The V call is TRBV7-9, the J call TRBJ1-1; 8 nucleotides line up with TRBD1. CDR3 length equals 13 residues. Losses at the gene ends were 2 bases for V and 7 bases for J; bases not matched to a gene: 3. Germline CDR1 SEHNR, CDR2 FQNEAQ (reference sequence). In DNA form, the CDR3 reads TGTGCCAGCAGCTTATCACAGGGGGGTGAAGCTTTCTTT. It translates to CASSLSQGGEAFF.

With respect to this clone: This CDR3 is also generated by other DNA sequences in the sample. The chain joins TRBV4-1 to TRBJ2-7, with 8 bases identical to TRBD1. Trimming took 3 bases from V and 0 from J; bases not matched to a gene: 4. CDR1 is MGHRA and CDR2 is YSYEKL in the germline V gene. The CDR3 spans 15 residues. This CDR3 is CASSHGQGSSYEQYF. The CDR3 nucleotides are TGCGCCAGCAGCCATGGACAGGGCAGCTCCTACGAGCAGTACTTC.

V is TRBV29-1 and J is TRBJ2-1, with D possibly matching TRBD1 (6 bases). The CDR3 runs to 15 residues. V shed 0 bases and J shed 0 bases, with 9 bases lying between them. Germline lookup yields CDR1 SQVTM and CDR2 ANQGSEA. Here the CDR3 DNA reads TGCAGCGTTGAAGATCTCAGGGGCTCCTACAATGAGCAGTTCTTC. Encoded protein: CSVEDLRGSYNEQFF.

The V call is TRBV28, the J call TRBJ2-1; 7 nucleotides agree with TRBD1. With 5 bases clipped from V and 12 bases from J, the junction kept 10 bases outside the gene matches. The CDR3 is 13 amino acids. Germline lookup yields CDR1 MDHEN and CDR2 SYDVKM. As DNA, the CDR3 is TGTGCCAGCAGTCCAAATCCAACAGGGGTGCAGTTCTTC. Translating gives CASSPNPTGVQFF.

The V and J genes are TRBV29-1 and TRBJ2-3, with TRBD2 matching over 9 bases. The CDR3 sequence is 14 residues long. V gave up 5 bases and J gave up 2 bases; unmatched junction bases: 5. CDR1 is SQVTM and CDR2 is ANQGSEA in the germline V gene. As DNA, the CDR3 is TGCAGCGTTTCCGGGACTAGCACCACAGATACGCAGTATTTT. This translates into CSVSGTSTTDTQYF.